Reported below is one TCR beta chain. CDR1 and CDR2 (germline): SGHRS, YFSETQ. Trimming took off 2 bases at V and 4 bases at J, with 9 bases between the two ends. The CDR3 has 14 residues. The sample is drawn from a study of blood T cell repertoires in COVID-19. Participants were placed into cohorts based on the clinical history they reported. The recovered donors of Cohort 3 showed two negative PCRs, clearance, or symptom resolution. TCRdb keeps only in-frame clones here, not all; method: immunoSEQ multiplex PCR. The sample yields about 280,000 clones, 85% seen once. Sequencing used PBMCs or T cells enriched from blood (not recorded which). The sequence derives from a woman between 50 and 59 years old who had recovered from COVID-19. The chain carries TRBV5-1 and TRBJ1-4, with D uncertain. The CDR3 coding sequence is TGCGCCAGCAGCTTCCGGACTGATAATGAAAAACTGTTTTTT. It codes for CASSFRTDNEKLFF.